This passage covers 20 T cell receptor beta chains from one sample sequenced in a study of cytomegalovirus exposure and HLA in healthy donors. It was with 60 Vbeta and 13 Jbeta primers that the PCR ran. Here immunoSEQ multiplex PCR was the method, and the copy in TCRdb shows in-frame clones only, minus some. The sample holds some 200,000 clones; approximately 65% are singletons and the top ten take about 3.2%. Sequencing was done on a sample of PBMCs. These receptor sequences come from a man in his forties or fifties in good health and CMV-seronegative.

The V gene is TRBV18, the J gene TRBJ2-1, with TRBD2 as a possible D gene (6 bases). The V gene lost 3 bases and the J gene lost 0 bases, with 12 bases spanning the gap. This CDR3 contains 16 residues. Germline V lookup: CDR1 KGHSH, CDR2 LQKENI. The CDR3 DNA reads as TGTGCCAGCTCACCTCGGGACTGGAGCTCCTACAATGAGCAGTTCTTC. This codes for CASSPRDWSSYNEQFF.

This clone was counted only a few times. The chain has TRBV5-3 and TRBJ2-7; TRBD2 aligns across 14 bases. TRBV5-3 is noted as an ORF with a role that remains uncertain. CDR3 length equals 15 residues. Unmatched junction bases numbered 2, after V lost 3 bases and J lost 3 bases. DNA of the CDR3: TGTGCCAGAAGCTGGGGACTAGCGGGAGTCTACGAGCAGTACTTC. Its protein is CARSWGLAGVYEQYF.

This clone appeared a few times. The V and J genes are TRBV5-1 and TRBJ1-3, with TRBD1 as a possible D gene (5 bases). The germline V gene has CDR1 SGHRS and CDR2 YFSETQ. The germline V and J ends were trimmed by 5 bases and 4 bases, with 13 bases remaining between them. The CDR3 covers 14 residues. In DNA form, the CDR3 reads TGCGCCAGCAGACTTATACAGGACGGAAACACCATATATTTT. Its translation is CASRLIQDGNTIYF.

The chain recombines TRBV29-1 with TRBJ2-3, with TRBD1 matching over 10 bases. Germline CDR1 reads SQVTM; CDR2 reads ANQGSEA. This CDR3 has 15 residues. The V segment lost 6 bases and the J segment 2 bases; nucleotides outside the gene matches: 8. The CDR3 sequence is CSVKRTGGNTDTQYF. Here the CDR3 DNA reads TGCAGCGTAAAACGGACAGGGGGGAACACAGATACGCAGTATTTT.

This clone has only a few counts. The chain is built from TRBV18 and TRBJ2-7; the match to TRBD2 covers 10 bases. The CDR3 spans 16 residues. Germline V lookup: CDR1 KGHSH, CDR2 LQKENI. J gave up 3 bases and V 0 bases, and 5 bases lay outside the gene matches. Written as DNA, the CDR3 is TGTGCCAGCTCACCACCGCACGGACTAGCGGACTACGAGCAGTACTTC. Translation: CASSPPHGLADYEQYF.

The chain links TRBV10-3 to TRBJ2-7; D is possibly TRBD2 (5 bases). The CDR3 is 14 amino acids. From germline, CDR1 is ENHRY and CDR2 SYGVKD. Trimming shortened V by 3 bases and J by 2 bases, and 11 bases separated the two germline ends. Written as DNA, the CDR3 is TGTGCCATCAGTGAAGCAGCGGAGACCTACGAGCAGTACTTC. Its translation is CAISEAAETYEQYF.

CDR3 DNA: TGTGCCAGCAGCCAGGATAACAGGGGAGGTCTGGGGGAAAAACTGTTTTTT. Amino acid sequence: CASSQDNRGGLGEKLFF. The V and J genes are TRBV4-2 and TRBJ1-4, with 7 bases matching TRBD1. V shed 3 bases, J shed 8 bases, and the junction held 15 bases outside the gene matches. The CDR3 runs to 17 residues. Germline CDR1 and CDR2: LGHNA and YNFKEQ.

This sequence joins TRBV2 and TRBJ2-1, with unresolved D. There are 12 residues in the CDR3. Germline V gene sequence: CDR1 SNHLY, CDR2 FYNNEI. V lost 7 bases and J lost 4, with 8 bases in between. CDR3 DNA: TGTGCCAGCAATCGGGTTTACAATGAGCAGTTCTTC. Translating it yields CASNRVYNEQFF.

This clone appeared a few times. The CDR3 coding sequence is TGTGCCAGCAGGGGGGGGCGTAGTGGGCCTTATGGCTACACCTTC. It codes for CASRGGRSGPYGYTF. The gene calls are TRBV6-5 and TRBJ1-2, with a possible D match to TRBD1 (6 bases). This CDR3 is built from 15 residues. Germline assignment: CDR1 MNHEY and CDR2 SVGAGI. Deletions cut 6 bases from V and 5 bases from J, with 19 bases between.

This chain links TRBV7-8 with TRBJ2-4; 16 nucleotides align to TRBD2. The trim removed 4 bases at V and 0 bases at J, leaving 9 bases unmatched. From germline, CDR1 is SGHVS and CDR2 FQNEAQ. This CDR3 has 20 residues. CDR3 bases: TGTGCCAGCAGCTCGAAGGGACTAGCGGGAGGGATACTAGCCAAAAACATTCAGTACTTC. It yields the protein CASSSKGLAGGILAKNIQYF. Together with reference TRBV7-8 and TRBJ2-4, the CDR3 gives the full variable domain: GAGVSQSPRYKVAKRGQDVALRCDPISGHVSLFWYQQALGQGPEFLTYFQNEAQLDKSGLPSDRFFAERPEGSVSTLKIQRTQQEDSAVYLCASSSKGLAGGILAKNIQYFGAGTRLSVL.

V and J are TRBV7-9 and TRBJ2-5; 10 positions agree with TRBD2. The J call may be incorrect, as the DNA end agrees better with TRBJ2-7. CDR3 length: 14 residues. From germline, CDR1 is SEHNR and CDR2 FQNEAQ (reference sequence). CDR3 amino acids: CASSSASGSYEQYF. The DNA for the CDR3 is TGTGCCAGCAGCTCCGCTAGCGGGAGCTACGAGCAGTACTTC.

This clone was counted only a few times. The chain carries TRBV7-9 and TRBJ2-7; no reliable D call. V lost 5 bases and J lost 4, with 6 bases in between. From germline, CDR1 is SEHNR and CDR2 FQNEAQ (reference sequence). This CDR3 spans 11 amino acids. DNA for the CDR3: TGTGCCAGCAGCCCTGCGTACGAGCAGTACTTC. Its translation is CASSPAYEQYF.

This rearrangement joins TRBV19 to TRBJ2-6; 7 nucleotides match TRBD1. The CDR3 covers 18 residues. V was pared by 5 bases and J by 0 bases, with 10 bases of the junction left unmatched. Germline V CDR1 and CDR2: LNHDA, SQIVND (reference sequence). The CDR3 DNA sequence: TGTGCCAGTAGTCGGGAAGGACAGGAGCACTCTGGGGCCAACGTCCTGACTTTC. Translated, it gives CASSREGQEHSGANVLTF.

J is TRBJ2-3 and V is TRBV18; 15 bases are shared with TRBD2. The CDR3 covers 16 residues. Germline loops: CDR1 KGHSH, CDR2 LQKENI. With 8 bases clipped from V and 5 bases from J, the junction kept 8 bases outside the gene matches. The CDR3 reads CASAQGLAGGRDTQYF. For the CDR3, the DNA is TGTGCCAGCGCACAAGGACTAGCGGGAGGGCGAGATACGCAGTATTTT.

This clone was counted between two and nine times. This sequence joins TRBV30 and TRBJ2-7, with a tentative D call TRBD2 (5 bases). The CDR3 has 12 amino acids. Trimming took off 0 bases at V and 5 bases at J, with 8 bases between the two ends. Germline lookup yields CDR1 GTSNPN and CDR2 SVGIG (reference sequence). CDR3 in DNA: TGTGCCTGGAGTGTAACCGGGAACGAGCAGTACTTC. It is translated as CAWSVTGNEQYF.

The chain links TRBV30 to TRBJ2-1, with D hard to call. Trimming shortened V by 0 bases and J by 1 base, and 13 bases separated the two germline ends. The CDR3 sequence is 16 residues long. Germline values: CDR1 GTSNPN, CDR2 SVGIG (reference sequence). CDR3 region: CAWSVGSSLSYNEQFF. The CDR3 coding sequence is TGTGCCTGGAGTGTTGGTTCTTCCCTATCCTACAATGAGCAGTTCTTC.

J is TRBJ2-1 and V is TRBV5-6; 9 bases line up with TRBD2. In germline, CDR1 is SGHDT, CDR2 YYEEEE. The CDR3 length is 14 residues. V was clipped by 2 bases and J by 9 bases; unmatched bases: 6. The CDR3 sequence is CASSLGLASGEQFF. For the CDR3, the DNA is TGTGCCAGCAGCTTAGGACTAGCGAGCGGTGAGCAGTTCTTC.

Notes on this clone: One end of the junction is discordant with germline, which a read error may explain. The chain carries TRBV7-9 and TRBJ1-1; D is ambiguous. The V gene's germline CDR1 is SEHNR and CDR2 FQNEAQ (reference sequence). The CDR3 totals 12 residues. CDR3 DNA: TGTGCCAGCAGCTTAGTGCTACCTGAGGCTTTCTTT. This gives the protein CASSLVLPEAFF.

DNA for the CDR3: TGTGCCAGCAGCTGGGACAGAGATACGCAGTATTTT. The encoded protein is CASSWDRDTQYF. This rearrangement joins TRBV5-4 to TRBJ2-3, with TRBD1 matching over 7 bases. This CDR3 is 12 amino acids long. Germline lookup yields CDR1 SGHNT and CDR2 YYREEE (reference sequence). The J segment lost 5 bases and the V segment lost 3 bases, leaving 0 bases of the junction unmatched.

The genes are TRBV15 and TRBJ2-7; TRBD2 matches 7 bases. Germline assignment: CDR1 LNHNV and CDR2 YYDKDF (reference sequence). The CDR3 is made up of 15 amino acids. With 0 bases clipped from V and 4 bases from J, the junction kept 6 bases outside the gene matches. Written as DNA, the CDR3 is TGTGCCACCAGCAGAGATTTGGGGGGGGGTTACGAGCAGTACTTC. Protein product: CATSRDLGGGYEQYF.